The clone carrying this T cell receptor beta chain has just a few counts. As yet, its antigen is unknown. These data belong to a study of T cell clonotyping in hematopoietic cell transplantation. Findings and caveats of the study: Recipient TCR diversity dropped after transplant; expanded clonotypes rose from day 30 to 180.

V was shortened by 4 bases and J by 4 bases, with 10 bases between the two germline ends. Germline CDR1 MNHNY, CDR2 SVGAGI (reference sequence). The CDR3 contains 13 residues. The table came from immunoSEQ multiplex PCR; TCRdb's copy has only in-frame clones and leaves some out. The table includes just under 3,500 clones, under 80% detected once. The V gene is TRBV6-6, the J gene TRBJ1-2; D unresolved. The TCR originated in a male patient between 35 and 55 years old who had an allogeneic stem cell transplant from an unrelated donor, so the T cells may come from the graft donor. Some clones in this sample may be carry-over from other donors' samples. Sample: peripheral blood mononuclear cells, taken 30 days after allogeneic stem cell transplant. In DNA, the CDR3 is TGTGCCAGCAGTTCGGTCAGGAGCTATGGCTACACCTTC. Translating it yields CASSSVRSYGYTF.